Listed below are T cell receptor beta chains from one sample, sequenced in a study of cytomegalovirus exposure and HLA in healthy donors. Profiling relied on immunoSEQ multiplex PCR, and the TCRdb table lists in-frame clones only, not all of them. The table includes about 130,000 clones, approximately 74% detected once. The sample was PBMCs. These receptors were taken from a male donor in good health and CMV-seronegative. Both conserved end residues are part of each CDR3. A D gene is named only where the DNA matches it firmly. Size is stated for part of the rows, as once, few or many counts, or as a class when the clone is expanded.

clone_size cdr3_length d_call j_call v_call cdr3_aa cdr3_nt
- 15 - TRBJ2-2 TRBV28 CASSLNSIVTGELFF TGTGCCAGCAGTTTAAACAGTATCGTCACCGGGGAGCTGTTTTTT
- 13 - TRBJ1-5 TRBV7-9 CASRRTGIDTQHF TGTGCCAGCAGGCGAACAGGTATTGATACGCAGCATTTT
- 13 - TRBJ1-1 TRBV4-3 CASSPRVVTEAFF TGCGCCAGCAGCCCCCGGGTCGTCACTGAAGCTTTCTTT
- 15 TRBD2 TRBJ2-1 TRBV19 CASSIGTSGTDEQFF TGTGCCAGTAGTATTGGGACTAGCGGGACGGATGAGCAGTTCTTC
- 14 - TRBJ2-1 TRBV2 CASNLVRGNNEQFF TGTGCCAGCAACTTGGTAAGGGGTAACAATGAGCAGTTCTTC
- 13 - TRBJ2-2 TRBV4-1 CASSQGSTGELFF TGCGCCAGCAGCCAAGGTAGCACCGGGGAGCTGTTTTTT
- 16 TRBD2 TRBJ2-7 TRBV7-2 CASSLGRGGASGEQYF TGTGCCAGCAGCTTGGGCCGCGGGGGGGCCTCAGGCGAGCAGTACTTC
- 14 TRBD2 TRBJ2-5 TRBV28 CASSLLAGGQTQYF TGTGCCAGCAGTTTGCTAGCGGGGGGCCAGACCCAGTACTTC
- 15 - TRBJ2-1 TRBV7-2 CASSLRSSVNNEQFF TGTGCCAGCAGCTTACGCTCTAGCGTAAACAATGAGCAGTTCTTC
once 13 - TRBJ2-1 TRBV9 CASSVQGYNEQFF TGTGCCAGCAGCGTACAGGGCTACAATGAGCAGTTCTTC
- 17 TRBD2 TRBJ2-3 TRBV29-1 CSVEQLLAGRFTDTQYF TGCAGCGTTGAACAGTTGTTAGCGGGGAGGTTCACAGATACGCAGTATTTT
few 19 - TRBJ1-6 TRBV18 CASSLAGEVLLSYNSPLHF TGTGCCAGCTCACTCGCCGGGGAGGTCCTCCTCTCCTATAATTCACCCCTCCACTTT
- 16 - TRBJ1-3 TRBV5-1 CASTETGPSSGNTIYF TGCGCCAGCACAGAGACAGGTCCAAGCTCTGGAAACACCATATATTTT
- 19 - TRBJ1-5 TRBV28 CASSLIRLRSAISNQPQHF TGTGCCAGCAGTTTAATCCGTCTCAGATCAGCGATAAGCAATCAGCCCCAGCATTTT
- 13 - TRBJ1-1 TRBV30 CAWRTFMNTEAFF TGTGCCTGGAGGACATTCATGAACACTGAAGCTTTCTTT
- 15 TRBD2 TRBJ2-5 TRBV11-2 CASSLGLALEETQYF TGTGCCAGCAGCTTAGGACTAGCGTTGGAAGAGACCCAGTACTTC
- 16 - TRBJ2-3 TRBV4-1 CASSQAPGTPGDTQYF TGCGCCAGCAGCCAGGCTCCGGGAACCCCCGGAGATACGCAGTATTTT
few 15 - TRBJ1-3 TRBV4-2 CASSQTGPSGNTIYF TGTGCCAGCAGCCAAACAGGTCCTTCTGGAAACACCATATATTTT
few 15 - TRBJ1-4 TRBV27 CASSLTEGIDEKLFF TGTGCCAGCAGTTTAACGGAGGGGATAGATGAAAAACTGTTTTTT
- 14 - TRBJ1-5 TRBV30 CAWSPNRAAGPQHF TGTGCCTGGAGTCCAAACAGGGCTGCTGGGCCCCAGCATTTT
- 15 TRBD2 TRBJ2-1 TRBV12-5 CASGLLAGAVNEQFF TGTGCTAGTGGCCTACTAGCGGGAGCTGTCAATGAGCAGTTCTTC
once 14 TRBD1 TRBJ2-5 TRBV6-5 CASTLDRAGRTQYF TGTGCCAGCACGTTAGACAGGGCGGGTCGGACCCAGTACTTC
once 14 - TRBJ1-6 TRBV2 CASMGSENNSPLHF TGTGCCAGCATGGGGAGTGAAAATAATTCACCCCTCCACTTT
- 18 - TRBJ2-1 TRBV14 CASSPSRGTTSANNEQFF TGTGCCAGCAGCCCTAGCAGGGGGACGACTAGCGCTAACAATGAGCAGTTCTTC
- 11 - TRBJ2-1 TRBV6-5 CASSYSAEQFF TGTGCCAGCAGTTACTCGGCTGAGCAGTTCTTC
- 14 - TRBJ1-1 TRBV5-4 CASSSYQGNTEAFF TGTGCCAGCAGCTCCTATCAGGGGAACACTGAAGCTTTCTTT
- 15 TRBD2 TRBJ2-7 TRBV9 CASSPSGRAEYEQYF TGTGCCAGCAGCCCAAGCGGGAGGGCCGAATACGAGCAGTACTTC
once 14 TRBD2 TRBJ2-5 TRBV4-3 CASSPPRGEETQYF TGCGCCAGCAGCCCCCCCCGGGGGGAAGAGACCCAGTACTTC
- 15 TRBD1 TRBJ1-1 TRBV7-9 CASSLAHRGRTEAFF TGTGCCAGCAGCTTAGCGCACAGGGGGCGGACTGAAGCTTTCTTT